These 25 T cell receptor beta chains came from one sample sequenced in a study of T cells in narcolepsy. Produced via immunoSEQ multiplex PCR; TCRdb's table is partial and in-frame only. The sample has under 30,000 clones; approximately 80% are singletons. Sequencing used CD45RA- memory CD4+ T cells from PBMCs. The receptor source for this set is a human donor with narcolepsy.

This clone has a single count. This chain links TRBV7-9 with TRBJ2-1; no reliable D call. V was cut by 5 bases and J by 5 bases, with 16 bases left in between. CDR1 is SEHNR, CDR2 FQNEAQ, per germline (reference sequence). CDR3 length: 15 residues. CDR3 bases: TGTGCCAGCAGCCCACAGTTTCGGCGTGACAATGAGCAGTTCTTC. Translating gives CASSPQFRRDNEQFF.

This sequence joins TRBV6-1 and TRBJ2-2; 8 nucleotides match TRBD1. The length of the CDR3 is 14 residues. CDR1 is MNHNS, CDR2 SASEGT, per germline. V shed 4 bases, J shed 5 bases, and the junction held 3 bases outside the gene matches. CDR3 in DNA: TGTGCCAGCAGTGGCCGGGACAGGACCGGGGAGCTGTTTTTT. Protein product: CASSGRDRTGELFF.

The rearrangement joins TRBV6-1 to TRBJ1-2; possible D gene TRBD1, 6 bases. Trimming removed 10 bases from V and 7 bases from J, with 22 bases in between. Germline-derived CDR1 and CDR2 are MNHNS and SASEGT. The CDR3 contains 14 residues. This CDR3 is CATTPARGGLGYTF. The CDR3 bases are TGTGCCACTACCCCGGCACGGGGGGGCCTTGGCTACACCTTC.

This chain joins TRBV11-2 and TRBJ1-1; D remains ambiguous. The CDR3 is 10 residues long. Trimming removed 5 bases at V and 2 bases at J, with 0 bases between. The V gene's germline CDR1 is SGHAT and CDR2 FQNNGV. Here the CDR3 reads CASSNTEAFF. The CDR3 DNA reads as TGTGCCAGCAGCAACACTGAAGCTTTCTTT.

This sequence joins TRBV30 and TRBJ2-7, with a weak D call TRBD1 (5 bases). This CDR3 contains 18 residues. Between the trimmed V and J ends, which lost 2 bases and 2 bases, there was a span of 25 bases. The V gene's germline CDR1 is GTSNPN and CDR2 SVGIG (reference sequence). CDR3 region: CAWSHHGYLNQGAYEQYF. Here the CDR3 DNA reads TGTGCCTGGAGTCATCACGGGTACCTCAACCAGGGCGCCTACGAGCAGTACTTC.

The chain has TRBV5-3 and TRBJ2-7; 7 nucleotides line up with TRBD1. TRBV5-3 is an ORF, with its function uncertain. After removal of 6 bases from V and 3 bases from J, the junction contained 21 bases not matched to a gene. This CDR3 region has 18 residues. The CDR3 loop reads CARKGNLYDRARGYEQYF. In DNA form, the CDR3 reads TGTGCCAGAAAGGGCAACTTGTATGACAGGGCACGGGGCTACGAGCAGTACTTC.

This chain uses TRBV11-2 with TRBJ2-5; weak D call: TRBD1 (5 bases). V gave up 3 bases and J gave up 4 bases, with 6 bases separating them. Germline CDR1 and CDR2: SGHAT and FQNNGV. There are 12 residues in the CDR3. The CDR3 region is CASSLGRETQYF. DNA of the CDR3: TGTGCCAGCAGCTTGGGGCGAGAGACCCAGTACTTC.

The chain recombines TRBV18 with TRBJ2-7, with 9 bases matching TRBD1. The CDR3 totals 16 residues. V dropped 4 bases and J dropped 0; count of bases not matched to a gene: 7. The germline V gene encodes CDR1 KGHSH and CDR2 LQKENI. CDR3: CASSQEQGARSYEQYF. In DNA, the CDR3 is TGTGCCAGCTCACAAGAACAGGGGGCCCGCTCCTACGAGCAGTACTTC.

This clone was observed a single time. V and J are TRBV6-1 and TRBJ1-1, with D maybe TRBD1 (6 bases). V was trimmed by 6 bases and J by 7 bases, leaving 15 bases between them. The CDR3 has 13 amino acids. Germline V lookup: CDR1 MNHNS, CDR2 SASEGT. CDR3 sequence: CASRIDRWGEAFF. Here the CDR3 DNA reads TGTGCCAGCAGAATAGACAGGTGGGGTGAAGCTTTCTTT.

The V and J genes are TRBV5-8 and TRBJ2-5; possibly TRBD1 for D (6 bases). The V end was cut by 2 bases, the J end by 7 bases, with 21 bases between. This CDR3 spans 16 amino acids. Germline loops: CDR1 SGHTS, CDR2 YDEGEE. The DNA of the CDR3 is TGTGCCAGCAGCTTTAATGGTCGCCACCTGACAGGGACCCAGTACTTC. It is translated as CASSFNGRHLTGTQYF.

The table lists this clone with a count of one. The CDR3 protein is CASSLGLAGDNPGELFF. CDR3 bases: TGTGCCAGCAGCTTGGGGCTAGCGGGGGATAACCCCGGGGAGCTGTTTTTT. This chain links TRBV5-4 with TRBJ2-2, with 10 bases lining up with TRBD2. The CDR3 consists of 17 residues. V dropped 0 bases and J dropped 6; count of bases not matched to a gene: 8. Per germline, CDR1 SGHNT and CDR2 YYREEE (reference sequence).

This rearrangement joins TRBV11-3 to TRBJ1-6; D is unclear. Trimming took 2 bases from V and 7 from J, leaving 9 bases between them. The CDR3 runs to 14 residues. Per the germline V gene, CDR1 is SGHNT and CDR2 is YENEEA. The CDR3 spells CASSLTDGNSPLHF. The CDR3 nucleotides read TGTGCCAGCAGCTTAACGGACGGAAATTCACCCCTCCACTTT.

This chain joins TRBV19 and TRBJ2-3; the match to TRBD2 covers 7 bases. Germline V lookup: CDR1 LNHDA, CDR2 SQIVND (reference sequence). J gave up 4 bases and V 4 bases, and 8 bases lay outside the gene matches. The CDR3 consists of 15 residues. The CDR3 DNA sequence: TGTGCCAGTAGTAAGAGGGCTAGCGGATCAGATACGCAGTATTTT. Protein product: CASSKRASGSDTQYF.

The chain combines TRBV11-2 with TRBJ2-7; possibly TRBD1 for D (5 bases). This CDR3 region has 18 residues. V was trimmed by 5 bases and J by 2 bases, leaving 25 bases between them. Germline lookup yields CDR1 SGHAT and CDR2 FQNNGV. The CDR3 nucleotides are TGTGCCAGCAGCCCACTCGCCCGTCAGGGCATTGGGGCCTACGAGCAGTACTTC. Protein: CASSPLARQGIGAYEQYF.

This chain links TRBV27 with TRBJ2-2; the D gene could be TRBD1 or TRBD2 (6 bases each). Germline V gene data show CDR1 as MNHEY and CDR2 as SMNVEV (reference sequence). The CDR3 length is 15 residues. V shed 0 bases and J shed 7 bases, with 12 bases lying between them. The CDR3 DNA sequence: TGTGCCAGCAGTTTATCAGGGGGGCACATCGGGGAGCTGTTTTTT. Amino acid sequence: CASSLSGGHIGELFF.

This clone turned up a few times. This chain links TRBV14 with TRBJ2-7; weak D call: TRBD1 (6 bases). V was clipped by 0 bases and J by 5 bases, with 14 bases between them. The CDR3 length is 15 residues. The germline CDR1 and CDR2 sequences are SGHDN and FVKESK. The CDR3 loop is CASSQEYREWNEQYF. CDR3 sequence (DNA): TGTGCCAGCAGCCAAGAGTACAGGGAGTGGAACGAGCAGTACTTC. Using reference TRBV14 and TRBJ2-7 for the parts outside the CDR3, the full variable domain is EAGVTQFPSHSVIEKGQTVTLRCDPISGHDNLYWYRRVMGKEIKFLLHFVKESKQDESGMPNNRFLAERTGGTYSTLKVQPAELEDSGVYFCASSQEYREWNEQYFGPGTRLTVT.

The chain has TRBV5-4 and TRBJ1-2; D is perhaps TRBD1 (5 bases). CDR1 and CDR2 (germline): SGHNT, YYREEE (reference sequence). This CDR3 has 15 amino acids. V was shortened by 1 base and J by 4 bases, with 14 bases between the two germline ends. This CDR3 is CASSLSQGRGYGYTF. DNA for the CDR3: TGTGCCAGCAGCTTGTCTCAGGGACGTGGCTATGGCTACACCTTC.

The chain has TRBV19 and TRBJ1-2; 7 bases match TRBD1. The germline V gene encodes CDR1 LNHDA and CDR2 SQIVND (reference sequence). V trimming: 5 bases; J trimming: 13 bases; junction bases outside the gene matches: 10. The CDR3 is made up of 12 amino acids. CDR3 in amino acids: CASSPSRGRATF. CDR3 nucleotide sequence: TGTGCCAGTAGTCCCTCAAGGGGGCGGGCCACCTTC.

The V and J genes are TRBV7-6 and TRBJ1-1; D uncertain. Trimming removed 3 bases from V and 0 bases from J, with 5 bases in between. This CDR3 is 13 amino acids long. Germline V gives CDR1 SGHVS, CDR2 FNYEAQ. For the CDR3, the DNA is TGTGCCAGCAGCTTCAGCCTGAACACTGAAGCTTTCTTT. This translates into CASSFSLNTEAFF.

V gene TRBV10-3 combines with J gene TRBJ2-3, with 10 bases aligning to TRBD2. The germline V gene has CDR1 ENHRY and CDR2 SYGVKD. The CDR3 has 14 amino acids. Germline trimming cut 4 bases from V and 11 bases from J; bases unmatched to any gene: 9. The CDR3 region is CAISGVSGLAEQYF. CDR3 sequence (DNA): TGTGCCATCAGTGGGGTATCCGGACTAGCGGAGCAGTATTTT.

This chain joins TRBV2 and TRBJ2-3, with 13 bases matching TRBD2. This CDR3 has 19 residues. Germline V gene sequence: CDR1 SNHLY, CDR2 FYNNEI. The V and J ends lost 2 bases and 0 bases, in that order; junction bases with no gene match: 8. The CDR3 sequence: CASSEYLRTSGGSTDTQYF. The CDR3 DNA is TGTGCCAGCAGTGAATACTTAAGGACTAGCGGGGGTAGCACAGATACGCAGTATTTT.

This chain links TRBV5-5 with TRBJ1-5; D uncertain. V lost 0 bases and J 3 bases, leaving 7 bases between the germline ends. CDR1 and CDR2 from the germline V gene are SGHKS and YYEKEE (reference sequence). The CDR3 has 14 amino acids. The CDR3 DNA reads TGTGCCAGCAGCTTGGTACTGTTCAATCAGCCCCAGCATTTT. Protein product: CASSLVLFNQPQHF.

This chain uses TRBV7-8 with TRBJ2-4; TRBD1 matches 11 bases. The CDR3 consists of 18 residues. Germline V gives CDR1 SGHVS, CDR2 FQNEAQ. The V and J ends lost 0 bases and 0 bases, in that order; junction bases with no gene match: 4. The CDR3 coding sequence is TGTGCCAGCAGCTTAGCTGGGGACAGGGGGGGAGCCAAAAACATTCAGTACTTC. Translating it yields CASSLAGDRGGAKNIQYF.

The chain carries TRBV21-1 and TRBJ2-3; the D segment call TRBD2 is taken from the table without a DNA check. TRBV21-1 is classified as a pseudogene. The length of the CDR3 is 17 residues. CDR3 in amino acids: CASSRWTSGGHTDTQYF. In nucleotides, the CDR3 is TGTGCCAGCAGCAGATGGACTAGCGGGGGACACACAGATACGCAGTATTTT.

V gene TRBV6-1 combines with J gene TRBJ2-5; weak D call: TRBD1 (5 bases). Trimming shortened V by 5 bases and J by 5 bases, and 15 bases separated the two germline ends. The CDR3 extends over 14 amino acids. Germline CDR1 reads MNHNS; CDR2 reads SASEGT. The CDR3 loop is CASSQVRAWETQYF. The CDR3 DNA is TGTGCCAGCAGTCAAGTCAGGGCTTGGGAGACCCAGTACTTC.